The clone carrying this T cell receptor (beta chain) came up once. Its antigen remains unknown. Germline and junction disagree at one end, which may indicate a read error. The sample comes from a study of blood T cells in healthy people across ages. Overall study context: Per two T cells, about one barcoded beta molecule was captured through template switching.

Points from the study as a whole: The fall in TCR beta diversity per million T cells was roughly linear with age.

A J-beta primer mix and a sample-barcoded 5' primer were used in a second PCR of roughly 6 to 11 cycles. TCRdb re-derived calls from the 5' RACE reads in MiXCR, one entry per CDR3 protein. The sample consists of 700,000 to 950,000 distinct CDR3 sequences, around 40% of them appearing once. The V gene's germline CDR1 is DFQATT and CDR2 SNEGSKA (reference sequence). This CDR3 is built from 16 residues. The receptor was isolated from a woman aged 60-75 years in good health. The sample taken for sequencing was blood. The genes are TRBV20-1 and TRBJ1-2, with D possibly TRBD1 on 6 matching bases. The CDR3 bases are TGCAGTGCTAGAACCCAAGACAGGACTCGTAACTATGACTACACCTTC. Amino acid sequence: CSARTQDRTRNYDYTF.